The 27 T cell receptor beta chains below were found in one sample sequenced in a study of regulatory T cells in long-lasting Graves disease. As to time point: newly diagnosed GD, antithyroid drugs for less than 3 months. Preparation of the TCR library used RNA extracted from PBMCs. Construction of TCR beta libraries relied on iRepertoire HTBI primers and on Arm-PCR targeting CDR3 regions. TCRdb re-called the multiplex PCR reads through MiXCR, storing one row per CDR3 protein. The sample contains hundreds of thousands of distinct CDR3 sequences, approximately 15% of which appear only once. Another study also made use of these data, one on T cells in Graves' hyperthyroidism and ophthalmopathy.

The sample in question was peripheral blood mononuclear cells (PBMCs), obtained at new diagnosis, from a patient treated with antithyroid drugs. The receptor source for this set is a woman aged 25-40 years with Graves disease.

This clonotype has a count of ten or more. The V and J genes are TRBV2 and TRBJ1-5, with unresolved D. Germline loops: CDR1 SNHLY, CDR2 FYNNEI. Trimming took off 6 bases at V and 0 bases at J, with 9 bases between the two ends. This CDR3 comprises 14 residues. The CDR3 here is CASRPIYSNQPQHF. The DNA for the CDR3 is TGTGCCAGCAGACCTATATATAGCAATCAGCCCCAGCATTTT. The variable domain in full, with the rest retrieved from reference TRBV2 and TRBJ1-5, is EPEVTQTPSHQVTQMGQEVILRCVPISNHLYFYWYRQILGQKVEFLVSFYNNEISEKSEIFDDQFSVERPDGSNFTLKIRSTKLEDSAMYFCASRPIYSNQPQHFGDGTRLSIL.

The rearrangement joins TRBV6-2 or TRBV6-3 to TRBJ2-7; 10 nucleotides match TRBD2. From germline, CDR1 is MNHEY and CDR2 SVGEGT. Losses at the gene ends were 5 bases for V and 6 bases for J; bases not matched to a gene: 7. The CDR3 has 14 residues. The CDR3 spells CASSVTSGISEQYF. CDR3 nucleotides: TGTGCCAGCAGTGTTACTAGCGGGATTAGCGAGCAGTACTTC.

This clonotype turned up a few times. The chain uses TRBV20-1 and TRBJ1-3, with 8 bases lining up with TRBD1. Germline assignment: CDR1 DFQATT and CDR2 SNEGSKA (reference sequence). The CDR3 covers 16 residues. V lost 0 bases, J lost 0 bases, and 4 bases stayed unmatched. This CDR3 reads CSARETGVSSGNTIYF. The CDR3 DNA reads as TGCAGTGCTAGAGAGACAGGGGTCTCCTCTGGAAACACCATATATTTT.

The chain joins TRBV12-3 or TRBV12-4 to TRBJ2-5; 8 bases agree with TRBD1. J gave up 3 bases and V 4 bases, and 1 base lay outside the gene matches. The CDR3 runs to 13 residues. The CDR3 bases are TGTGCCAGCAGTTCGGACAGGGAAGAGACCCAGTACTTC. It encodes CASSSDREETQYF.

The chain combines TRBV7-2 with TRBJ1-3; possibly TRBD1 for D (5 bases). Germline lookup yields CDR1 SGHTA and CDR2 FQGNSA. The V end was cut by 5 bases, the J end by 0 bases, with 17 bases between. The length of the CDR3 is 17 residues. DNA for the CDR3: TGTGCCAGCAGCCGAGGGGTGGTCTCCCTCTCTGGAAACACCATATATTTT. Its protein product is CASSRGVVSLSGNTIYF.

This chain joins TRBV28 and TRBJ2-5; tentatively, D is TRBD2 (6 bases). The CDR3 is made up of 14 amino acids. With 3 bases removed from V and 5 bases from J, the gap between germline ends came to 13 bases. The germline V gene encodes CDR1 MDHEN and CDR2 SYDVKM. Written as DNA, the CDR3 is TGTGCCAGCAGTTTTGTGGGAGGTATGGAGACCCAGTACTTC. This codes for CASSFVGGMETQYF.

This clonotype was counted at least ten times. This chain uses TRBV7-9 with TRBJ2-2, with 9 bases matching TRBD2. The length of the CDR3 is 17 residues. Germline CDR1 is SEHNR and CDR2 is FQNEAQ (reference sequence). Trimming at V came to 8 bases and at J to 2 bases, leaving 12 bases not matched to a gene. The CDR3 sequence: CASSRALAGSNTGELFF. The CDR3 bases are TGTGCCAGCTCAAGAGCCCTAGCGGGATCAAACACCGGGGAGCTGTTTTTT.

The chain carries TRBV7-9 and TRBJ2-2, with unresolved D. Germline V gene lookup returns CDR1 SEHNR and CDR2 FQNEAQ (reference sequence). Trimming shortened V by 6 bases and J by 0 bases, and 11 bases separated the two germline ends. The CDR3 sequence is 15 residues long. The CDR3 coding sequence is TGTGCCAGCAGACCCACAACGACGAACACCGGGGAGCTGTTTTTT. It codes for CASRPTTTNTGELFF.

This clonotype was picked up one time. The genes are TRBV20-1 and TRBJ2-3, with 13 nucleotides matching TRBD2. Germline trimming cut 5 bases from V and 6 bases from J; bases unmatched to any gene: 8. This CDR3 is built from 15 residues. The germline V gene has CDR1 DFQATT and CDR2 SNEGSKA (reference sequence). CDR3 bases: TGCAGTGCTCTGGGGACTAGCGGGATTGGCGATACGCAGTATTTT. Its protein product is CSALGTSGIGDTQYF.

This clonotype appeared once. The chain uses TRBV7-9 and TRBJ2-1, with 14 bases matching TRBD2. This CDR3 region has 17 residues. Unmatched junction bases numbered 6, after V lost 5 bases and J lost 3 bases. Looked up from germline, CDR1 is SEHNR and CDR2 is FQNEAQ (reference sequence). The CDR3 DNA reads as TGTGCCAGCAGCGCACCGGGACTAGCGGGAGACTACAATGAGCAGTTCTTC. Translated: CASSAPGLAGDYNEQFF.

This clonotype has at least ten counts. The chain couples TRBV24-1 to TRBJ2-1; either TRBD1 or TRBD2 may supply D (5 bases each). V lost 4 bases and J 5 bases, leaving 14 bases between the germline ends. The CDR3 length is 15 residues. Germline V gene lookup returns CDR1 KGHDR and CDR2 SFDVKD. The CDR3 loop reads CATSDPGTADNEQFF. The CDR3 nucleotides read TGTGCCACCAGTGACCCCGGGACCGCTGACAATGAGCAGTTCTTC.

This rearrangement joins TRBV6-2 or TRBV6-3 to TRBJ2-1, with TRBD1 identical over 7 bases. Trimming removed 4 bases from V and 5 bases from J; junction bases left unmatched: 11. The CDR3 runs to 16 residues. Germline CDR1 MNHEY, CDR2 SVGEGT. Here the CDR3 DNA reads TGTGCCAGCAGTTGGGGCAGGGGGACATCCGACAATGAGCAGTTCTTC. Translated: CASSWGRGTSDNEQFF.

V usage is TRBV7-9 and J usage is TRBJ1-1; 8 bases map to TRBD1. The ends lost 5 bases at V and 8 bases at J; junction bases unmatched: 4. This CDR3 contains 12 residues. Germline V lookup: CDR1 SEHNR, CDR2 FQNEAQ (reference sequence). CDR3 DNA: TGTGCCAGCAGCCCGGGACAGGAAGAAGCTTTCTTT. Its protein is CASSPGQEEAFF.

This clonotype was counted ten times or more. Written as DNA, the CDR3 is TGTGCCAGCAGCTCAACAGGGACCCAGGACGGGGGCTACACCTTC. Translated: CASSSTGTQDGGYTF. V usage is TRBV7-9 and J usage is TRBJ1-2; a weak D match, TRBD1 (6 bases). CDR3 length: 15 amino acids. Germline CDR1 SEHNR, CDR2 FQNEAQ (reference sequence). V was cut by 4 bases and J by 8 bases, with 20 bases left in between.

The chain has TRBV4-2 and TRBJ2-1; no reliable D call. Trimming removed 2 bases at V and 9 bases at J, with 11 bases between. This CDR3 region has 13 residues. CDR1 is LGHNA, CDR2 YNFKEQ, per germline. The CDR3 spells CASSQPLETEQFF. CDR3 coding DNA: TGTGCCAGCAGCCAACCTCTGGAAACTGAGCAGTTCTTC.

The chain combines TRBV5-1 with TRBJ2-3, with a weak D call TRBD2 (5 bases). This CDR3 is built from 15 residues. V was pared by 5 bases and J by 0 bases, with 13 bases between. The germline CDR1 and CDR2 sequences are SGHRS and YFSETQ. Written as DNA, the CDR3 is TGCGCCAGCAGGGGAGATGGTTCTAGCACAGATACGCAGTATTTT. This gives the protein CASRGDGSSTDTQYF.

V and J are TRBV6-1 and TRBJ1-3; 8 bases are shared with TRBD1. The V gene's germline CDR1 is MNHNS and CDR2 SASEGT. J lost 3 bases, V lost 6 bases, and 7 bases had no gene match. This CDR3 region has 15 residues. CDR3 residues: CASSSPDRVGNTIYF. The CDR3, as DNA: TGTGCCAGCAGCTCGCCGGACAGGGTTGGAAACACCATATATTTT.

This clonotype showed up many times. The chain carries TRBV5-1 and TRBJ1-1, with TRBD1 matching over 7 bases. Trimming removed 2 bases from V and 3 bases from J; junction bases left unmatched: 4. The germline V gene has CDR1 SGHRS and CDR2 YFSETQ. The CDR3 runs to 14 residues. DNA for the CDR3: TGCGCCAGCAGCTTCGCCGGGACAGACACTGAAGCTTTCTTT. Encoded protein: CASSFAGTDTEAFF. The whole variable domain, remainder taken from reference TRBV5-1 and TRBJ1-1, is KAGVTQTPRYLIKTRGQQVTLSCSPISGHRSVSWYQQTPGQGLQFLFEYFSETQRNKGNFPGRFSGRQFSNSRSEMNVSTLELGDSALYLCASSFAGTDTEAFFGQGTRLTVV.

This clonotype was counted ten times or more. This chain uses TRBV28 with TRBJ2-7; D remains unclear. CDR1 is MDHEN, CDR2 SYDVKM, per germline. This CDR3 has 13 amino acids. V was cut by 5 bases and J by 2 bases, with 10 bases left in between. CDR3 loop: CASSMGIAYEQYF. The DNA of the CDR3 is TGTGCCAGCAGTATGGGTATAGCCTACGAGCAGTACTTC.

The chain employs TRBV28 and TRBJ2-2, with 8 bases that match TRBD1. Germline V gene data show CDR1 as MDHEN and CDR2 as SYDVKM. The CDR3 is made up of 17 amino acids. Trimming at V came to 4 bases and at J to 1 base, leaving 8 bases not matched to a gene. The CDR3 region is CASSSTGQVMNTGELFF. DNA for the CDR3: TGTGCCAGCAGTTCTACGGGACAGGTGATGAACACCGGGGAGCTGTTTTTT.

The rearrangement uses TRBV5-1 and TRBJ2-1; D possibly corresponds to TRBD1 (5 bases). The DNA matches TRBJ2-5 better at its end, which makes the J call doubtful. The germline CDR1 and CDR2 sequences are SGHRS and YFSETQ. This CDR3 has 16 residues. The CDR3 spells CASSFDTGDFQETQYF. CDR3 sequence (DNA): TGCGCCAGCAGCTTTGATACAGGTGATTTCCAAGAGACCCAGTACTTC.

In its sample, this clonotype was seen a few times. The rearrangement links TRBV7-9 to TRBJ2-7, with 12 bases matching TRBD1. CDR3 length: 15 residues. The J segment lost 0 bases and the V segment lost 8 bases, leaving 5 bases of the junction unmatched. CDR1 is SEHNR, CDR2 FQNEAQ, per germline (reference sequence). The CDR3 sequence is CASGVGQGASYEQYF. DNA of the CDR3: TGTGCCAGCGGAGTGGGACAGGGGGCCTCCTACGAGCAGTACTTC.

The chain joins TRBV11-2 to TRBJ1-5, with D unresolved. The CDR3 is made up of 17 amino acids. V lost 5 bases to trimming and J lost 4 bases, with 21 bases between them. Germline loops: CDR1 SGHAT, CDR2 FQNNGV. The CDR3 coding sequence is TGTGCCAGCAGCCCCGGTTTAGCGCGTCAGGCTAATCAGCCCCAGCATTTT. It translates to CASSPGLARQANQPQHF.

Comment on this clonotype: No conserved phenylalanine or tryptophan is present at the end of the CDR3, so a read error is the likely explanation. The chain links TRBV12-3 or TRBV12-4 to TRBJ2-5, with D possibly TRBD2 on 5 matching bases. The CDR3 sequence is 14 residues long. The V gene lost 5 bases and the J gene lost 2 bases, with 12 bases spanning the gap. CDR3 region: CASSLRGRQETQYI. The CDR3 DNA reads as TGTGCCAGCAGTCTACGAGGGAGACAAGAGACCCAGTACATC.

The table lists this clonotype with a few counts. The chain joins TRBV25-1 to TRBJ1-2; tentative D call: TRBD1 (5 bases). The V and J ends lost 4 bases and 4 bases respectively, with 10 bases between them. CDR3 length equals 13 residues. Germline V lookup: CDR1 MGHDK, CDR2 SYGVNS. The CDR3 nucleotides read TGTGCCAGCAGTGGGGGGTCAATCTATGGCTACACCTTC. This codes for CASSGGSIYGYTF.

This clonotype was seen ten or more times. The chain is built from TRBV29-1 and TRBJ1-5, with no clear D. Trimming took 4 bases from V and 5 from J, leaving 12 bases between them. This CDR3 is 13 amino acids long. Germline CDR1 reads SQVTM; CDR2 reads ANQGSEA. The CDR3 region is CSVVTQRDQPQHF. In DNA, the CDR3 is TGCAGCGTTGTAACCCAGAGGGATCAGCCCCAGCATTTT.

V is TRBV5-1 and J is TRBJ2-7; 13 bases agree with TRBD2. The germline V gene encodes CDR1 SGHRS and CDR2 YFSETQ. The CDR3 sequence is 18 residues long. Trimming removed 3 bases from V and 7 bases from J; junction bases left unmatched: 16. This chain's CDR3 is CASSSGLAGYFSYNEQYF. CDR3 bases: TGCGCCAGCAGCTCGGGACTAGCGGGGTACTTTTCCTACAATGAGCAGTACTTC.